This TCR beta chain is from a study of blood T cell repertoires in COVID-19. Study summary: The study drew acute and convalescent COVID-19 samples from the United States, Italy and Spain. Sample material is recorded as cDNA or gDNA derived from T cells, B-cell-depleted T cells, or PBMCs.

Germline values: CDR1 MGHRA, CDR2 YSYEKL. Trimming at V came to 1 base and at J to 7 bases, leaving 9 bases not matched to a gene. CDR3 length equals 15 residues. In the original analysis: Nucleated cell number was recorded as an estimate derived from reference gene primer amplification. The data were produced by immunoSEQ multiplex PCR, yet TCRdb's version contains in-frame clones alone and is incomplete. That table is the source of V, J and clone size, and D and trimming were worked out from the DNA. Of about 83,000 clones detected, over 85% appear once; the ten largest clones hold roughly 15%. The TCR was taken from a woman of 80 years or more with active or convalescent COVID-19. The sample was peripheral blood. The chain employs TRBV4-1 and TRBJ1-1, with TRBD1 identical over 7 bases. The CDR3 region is CASSQVTVSGGEAFF. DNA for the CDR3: TGCGCCAGCAGCCAAGTGACGGTCTCAGGGGGTGAAGCTTTCTTT.